This T cell receptor (beta chain) was obtained from a study of blood T cell repertoires in COVID-19. Study-level background: Specimens from acute and convalescent COVID-19 originated in the United States, Italy and Spain.

The CDR3 has 13 residues. V dropped 6 bases and J dropped 4 bases, with 10 bases sitting between them. The germline V gene has CDR1 MNHEY and CDR2 SVGEGT. Patients in Seattle were enrolled during active infection, then followed longitudinally. The repertoire was sequenced with immunoSEQ multiplex PCR; TCRdb's copy has only in-frame clones and lacks some. Of some 240,000 clones in the sample, about four fifths were seen once. This rearrangement joins TRBV6-2 or TRBV6-3 to TRBJ2-1; perhaps TRBD2 as D (5 bases). Sequenced sample: peripheral blood. The TCR comes from a woman at least 80 years old with COVID-19, enrolled during active disease. The CDR3 bases are TGTGCCAGCAGCTCGGACTCTTACAATGAGCAGTTCTTC. Its protein product is CASSSDSYNEQFF.